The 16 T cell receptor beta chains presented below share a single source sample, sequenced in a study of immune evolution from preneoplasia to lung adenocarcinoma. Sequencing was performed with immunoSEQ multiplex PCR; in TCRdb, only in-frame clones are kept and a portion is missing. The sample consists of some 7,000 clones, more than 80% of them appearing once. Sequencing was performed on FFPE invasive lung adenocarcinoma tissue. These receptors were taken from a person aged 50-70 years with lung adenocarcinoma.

CDR3 DNA: TGCAGCGTTGAAGAGGGCGGACTCTCCGGATCCAATGAGCAGTTCTTC. The encoded protein is CSVEEGGLSGSNEQFF. J is TRBJ2-1 and V is TRBV29-1; D perhaps matches TRBD2 (5 bases). Germline V gene lookup returns CDR1 SQVTM and CDR2 ANQGSEA. The CDR3 runs to 16 residues. V was clipped by 0 bases and J by 6 bases, with 18 bases between them.

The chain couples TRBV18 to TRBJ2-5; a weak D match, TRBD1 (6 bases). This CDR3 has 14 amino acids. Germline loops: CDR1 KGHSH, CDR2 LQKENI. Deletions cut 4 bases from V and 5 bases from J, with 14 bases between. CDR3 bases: TGTGCCAGCTCACGGACAAGCCAGGGGGAGACCCAGTACTTC. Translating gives CASSRTSQGETQYF. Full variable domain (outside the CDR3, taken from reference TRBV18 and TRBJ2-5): NAGVMQNPRHLVRRRGQEARLRCSPMKGHSHVYWYRQLPEEGLKFMVYLQKENIIDESGMPKERFSAEFPKEGPSILRIQQVVRGDSAAYFCASSRTSQGETQYFGPGTRLLVL.

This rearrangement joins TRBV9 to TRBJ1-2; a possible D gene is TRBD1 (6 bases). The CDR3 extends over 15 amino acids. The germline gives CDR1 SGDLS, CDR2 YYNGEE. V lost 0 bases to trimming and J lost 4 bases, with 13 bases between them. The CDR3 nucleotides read TGTGCCAGCAGCGTAGGACAGGTCGGAGGCTATGGCTACACCTTC. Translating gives CASSVGQVGGYGYTF. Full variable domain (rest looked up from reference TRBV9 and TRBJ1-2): DSGVTQTPKHLITATGQRVTLRCSPRSGDLSVYWYQQSLDQGLQFLIQYYNGEERAKGNILERFSAQQFPDLHSELNLSSLELGDSALYFCASSVGQVGGYGYTFGSGTRLTVV.

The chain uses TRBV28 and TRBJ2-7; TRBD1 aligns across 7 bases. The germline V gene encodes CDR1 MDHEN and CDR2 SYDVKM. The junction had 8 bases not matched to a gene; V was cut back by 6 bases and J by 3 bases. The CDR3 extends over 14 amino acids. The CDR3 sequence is CASRPRDSGYEQYF. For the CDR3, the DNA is TGTGCCAGCAGACCCAGGGACAGCGGCTACGAGCAGTACTTC.

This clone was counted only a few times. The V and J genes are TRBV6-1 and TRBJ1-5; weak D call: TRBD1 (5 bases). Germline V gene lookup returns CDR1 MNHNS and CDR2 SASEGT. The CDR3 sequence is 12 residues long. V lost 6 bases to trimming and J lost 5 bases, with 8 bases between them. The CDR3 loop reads CASRGTHQPQHF. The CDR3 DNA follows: TGTGCCAGCAGAGGGACCCATCAGCCCCAGCATTTT.

CDR3 in DNA: TGTGCCAGCAGTGAACGGATAGCGAGCTCCTACGAGCAGTACTTC. Protein: CASSERIASSYEQYF. The J gene is TRBJ2-7, the V gene TRBV6-1; a possible D gene is TRBD2 (5 bases). Trimming removed 2 bases from V and 0 bases from J, with 11 bases in between. This CDR3 comprises 15 residues. Germline loops: CDR1 MNHNS, CDR2 SASEGT.

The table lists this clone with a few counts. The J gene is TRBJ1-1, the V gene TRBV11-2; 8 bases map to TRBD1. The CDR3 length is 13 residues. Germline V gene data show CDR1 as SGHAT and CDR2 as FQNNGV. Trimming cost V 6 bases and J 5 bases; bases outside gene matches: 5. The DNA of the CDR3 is TGTGCCAGCAGAGAACAGGGGGGAACTGAAGCTTTCTTT. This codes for CASREQGGTEAFF.

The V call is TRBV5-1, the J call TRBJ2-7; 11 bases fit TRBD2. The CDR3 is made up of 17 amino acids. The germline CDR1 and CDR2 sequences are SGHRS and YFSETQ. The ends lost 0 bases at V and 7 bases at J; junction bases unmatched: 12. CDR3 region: CASSLGGTSGIMGEQYF. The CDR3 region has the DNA TGCGCCAGCAGCTTGGGCGGGACTAGCGGAATAATGGGGGAGCAGTACTTC.

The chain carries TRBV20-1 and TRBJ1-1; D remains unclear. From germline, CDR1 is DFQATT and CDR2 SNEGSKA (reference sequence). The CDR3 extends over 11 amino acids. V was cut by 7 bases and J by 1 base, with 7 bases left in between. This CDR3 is CSVGGNTEAFF. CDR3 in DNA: TGCAGTGTTGGTGGGAACACTGAAGCTTTCTTT.

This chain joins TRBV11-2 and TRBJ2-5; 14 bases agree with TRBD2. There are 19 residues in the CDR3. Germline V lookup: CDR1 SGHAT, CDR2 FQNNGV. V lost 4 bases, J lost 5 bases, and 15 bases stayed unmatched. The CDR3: CASSSTHGTSGSMSETQYF. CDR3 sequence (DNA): TGTGCCAGCAGCTCTACCCACGGGACTAGCGGGAGTATGAGCGAGACCCAGTACTTC. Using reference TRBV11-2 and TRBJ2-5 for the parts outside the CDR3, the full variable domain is EAGVAQSPRYKIIEKRQSVAFWCNPISGHATLYWYQQILGQGPKLLIQFQNNGVVDDSQLPKDRFSAERLKGVDSTLKIQPAKLEDSAVYLCASSSTHGTSGSMSETQYFGPGTRLLVL.

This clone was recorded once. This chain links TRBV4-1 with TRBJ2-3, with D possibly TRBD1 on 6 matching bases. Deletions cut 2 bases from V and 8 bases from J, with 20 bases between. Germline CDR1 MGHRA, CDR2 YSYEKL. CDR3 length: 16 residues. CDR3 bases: TGCGCCAGCAGCCAATCGACAGGCGATGGTGGCGGTACGCAGTATTTT. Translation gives CASSQSTGDGGGTQYF.

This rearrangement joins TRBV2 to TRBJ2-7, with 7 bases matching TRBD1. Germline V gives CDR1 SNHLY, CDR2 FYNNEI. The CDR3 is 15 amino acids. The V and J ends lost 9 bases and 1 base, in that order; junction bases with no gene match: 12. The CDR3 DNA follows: TGTGCCAGAGGGGGCCGGGACAGAACTTCCTACGAGCAGTACTTC. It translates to CARGGRDRTSYEQYF.

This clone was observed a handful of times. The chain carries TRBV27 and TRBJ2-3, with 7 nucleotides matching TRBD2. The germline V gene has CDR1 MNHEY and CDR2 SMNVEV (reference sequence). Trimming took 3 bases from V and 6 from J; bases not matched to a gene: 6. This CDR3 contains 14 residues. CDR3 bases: TGTGCCAGCAGTTTGACGGGAGGACCGGATACGCAGTATTTT. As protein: CASSLTGGPDTQYF.

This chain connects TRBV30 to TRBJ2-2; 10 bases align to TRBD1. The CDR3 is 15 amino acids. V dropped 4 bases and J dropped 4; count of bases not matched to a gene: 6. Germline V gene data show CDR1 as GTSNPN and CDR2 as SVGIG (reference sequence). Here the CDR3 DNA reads TGTGCCTGGATGACCGGGACAGGGGCCACCGGGGAGCTGTTTTTT. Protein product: CAWMTGTGATGELFF.

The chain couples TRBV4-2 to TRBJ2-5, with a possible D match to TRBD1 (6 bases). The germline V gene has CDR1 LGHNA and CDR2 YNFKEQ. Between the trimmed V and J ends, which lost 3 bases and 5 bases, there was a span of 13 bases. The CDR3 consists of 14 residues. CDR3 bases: TGTGCCAGCAGCCACTCTGGAAGGGGGGAGACCCAGTACTTC. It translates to CASSHSGRGETQYF.

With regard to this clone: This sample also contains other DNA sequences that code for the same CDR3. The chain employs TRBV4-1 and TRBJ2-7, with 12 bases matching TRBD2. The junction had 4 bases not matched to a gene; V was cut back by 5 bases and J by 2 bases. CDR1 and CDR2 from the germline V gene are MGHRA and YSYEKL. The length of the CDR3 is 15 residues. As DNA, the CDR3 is TGCGCCAGCAGCGAGCTAGCGGGAGGGACCTACGAGCAGTACTTC. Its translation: CASSELAGGTYEQYF.